These T cell receptor beta chains were read from a single sample in a study of blood T cell repertoires in COVID-19. Assay used: immunoSEQ multiplex PCR; TCRdb lists only in-frame clones, some missing. The sample includes 140,000 or so clones, about 84% of them seen just once. The source material was peripheral blood. The receptors originated from a woman aged 45-65 years with acute or convalescent COVID-19. The CDR3 runs from the conserved cysteine through the conserved F or W. D genes are given only for firm matches. Only some rows state a clone size, as once, few, many or a class for expanded clones.

V: TRBV28; size: .; length: 12; J: TRBJ1-6; D: .; CDR3: CATCGVNSPLHF
V: TRBV2; size: .; length: 14; J: TRBJ1-1; D: .; CDR3: CASSEREAVTEAFF
V: TRBV6-5; size: .; length: 14; J: TRBJ1-4; D: TRBD1; CDR3: CASSPGQGNEKLFF
V: TRBV19; size: .; length: 14; J: TRBJ2-7; D: .; CDR3: CASSIEGGSYEQYF
V: TRBV5-6; size: .; length: 14; J: TRBJ1-6; D: .; CDR3: CASSFGRGDSPLHF
V: TRBV9; size: .; length: 14; J: TRBJ2-2; D: .; CDR3: CASSALYSTGELFF
V: TRBV6-2/TRBV6-3; size: few; length: 14; J: TRBJ1-5; D: .; CDR3: CASSIPRSNQPQHF
V: TRBV6-6; size: .; length: 15; J: TRBJ1-5; D: TRBD1; CDR3: CASRTGTGGVGPQHF
V: TRBV6-1; size: .; length: 15; J: TRBJ2-5; D: TRBD2; CDR3: CASSEGATGGETQYF
V: TRBV28; size: .; length: 17; J: TRBJ1-2; D: .; CDR3: CASSLADGLGPSYGYTF
V: TRBV28; size: .; length: 17; J: TRBJ2-7; D: .; CDR3: CASSFSSLTASSYEQYF
V: TRBV6-5; size: once; length: 13; J: TRBJ2-7; D: TRBD1; CDR3: CASSSGQGGESHF
V: TRBV7-2; size: .; length: 16; J: TRBJ1-2; D: .; CDR3: CASSLGSSNINYGYTF
V: TRBV30; size: .; length: 13; J: TRBJ1-2; D: .; CDR3: CAWSVQDNYGYTF
V: TRBV9; size: .; length: 15; J: TRBJ1-5; D: .; CDR3: CASSATGGGNQPQHF
V: TRBV4-3; size: .; length: 14; J: TRBJ2-1; D: .; CDR3: CASSQEGGPNEQFF
V: TRBV7-9; size: few; length: 14; J: TRBJ2-7; D: TRBD1; CDR3: CASSAGTVSYEQYF
V: TRBV29-1; size: .; length: 15; J: TRBJ2-7; D: .; CDR3: CSVAILAQRGSEQYF
V: TRBV4-3; size: .; length: 14; J: TRBJ1-1; D: .; CDR3: CASSQATGYTEAFF
V: TRBV30; size: .; length: 14; J: TRBJ2-3; D: .; CDR3: CASSGPRGTDTQYF
V: TRBV4-3; size: .; length: 15; J: TRBJ2-2; D: .; CDR3: CASSQVTGNTGELFF
V: TRBV5-1; size: .; length: 14; J: TRBJ2-7; D: TRBD1; CDR3: CASSGTGTGIEQYF
V: TRBV7-9; size: .; length: 14; J: TRBJ1-1; D: TRBD1; CDR3: CASSLGQSEHPAFF
V: TRBV28; size: .; length: 16; J: TRBJ2-2; D: .; CDR3: CASMDSRASNTGELFF
V: TRBV24-1; size: .; length: 13; J: TRBJ1-2; D: .; CDR3: CATSSDLNYGYTF
V: TRBV2; size: .; length: 16; J: TRBJ2-3; D: .; CDR3: CASSEVYRATTDTQYF
V: TRBV19; size: .; length: 16; J: TRBJ1-3; D: TRBD1; CDR3: CASSMVQGASGNTIYF
V: TRBV5-4; size: .; length: 16; J: TRBJ2-1; D: TRBD2; CDR3: CASSARDYGSYNEQFF
V: TRBV3-1/TRBV3-2; size: once; length: 16; J: TRBJ1-3; D: .; CDR3: CASSQGVKGVGNTIYF
V: TRBV19; size: .; length: 12; J: TRBJ1-6; D: TRBD1; CDR3: CATRGTASPLHF
V: TRBV6-5; size: .; length: 13; J: TRBJ1-2; D: TRBD1; CDR3: CASSFTGTVDYTF
V: TRBV18; size: once; length: 14; J: TRBJ1-1; D: TRBD1; CDR3: CASSSTGGLTEAFF
V: TRBV6-5; size: .; length: 15; J: TRBJ1-1; D: .; CDR3: CASSYSTIPGTEAFF
V: TRBV6-5; size: .; length: 15; J: TRBJ1-5; D: .; CDR3: CASSYSGGGHQPQHF
V: TRBV27; size: few; length: 15; J: TRBJ1-6; D: .; CDR3: CASSLVAGPESPLHF
V: TRBV13; size: .; length: 11; J: TRBJ1-1; D: .; CDR3: CASSLEWAAFF
V: TRBV7-9; size: once; length: 14; J: TRBJ1-1; D: TRBD1; CDR3: CASSLDTGGTEAFF
V: TRBV5-6; size: .; length: 19; J: TRBJ1-1; D: TRBD1; CDR3: CASSLGRDRGTLYDTEAFF
V: TRBV7-9; size: few; length: 13; J: TRBJ1-1; D: .; CDR3: CASSSLSGQEAFF
V: TRBV27; size: .; length: 13; J: TRBJ1-1; D: TRBD1; CDR3: CASRGQGKTEAFF
V: TRBV7-6; size: .; length: 14; J: TRBJ2-7; D: .; CDR3: CASSPRTGEGEQYF
V: TRBV2; size: few; length: 16; J: TRBJ2-7; D: TRBD1; CDR3: CASTPLWGTGGNEQYF
V: TRBV7-8; size: .; length: 14; J: TRBJ1-2; D: .; CDR3: CASSPPHPEFGYTF
V: TRBV28; size: .; length: 13; J: TRBJ1-2; D: .; CDR3: CASSLRGKGGYTF
V: TRBV7-3; size: .; length: 16; J: TRBJ1-3; D: TRBD1; CDR3: CASSSQGAHSGNTIYF
V: TRBV6-2/TRBV6-3; size: .; length: 17; J: TRBJ2-3; D: TRBD2; CDR3: CASSFSTSGGPTDTQYF
V: TRBV27; size: few; length: 13; J: TRBJ1-1; D: .; CDR3: CASRNRENTEAFF
V: TRBV5-1; size: .; length: 13; J: TRBJ1-5; D: .; CDR3: CASSLGGDQPQHF
V: TRBV7-9; size: .; length: 13; J: TRBJ1-1; D: .; CDR3: CASSPQVNTEAFF
V: TRBV5-6; size: few; length: 13; J: TRBJ1-1; D: .; CDR3: CASISPRGTEAFF
V: TRBV7-3; size: .; length: 14; J: TRBJ2-1; D: .; CDR3: CASSLMGAGNEQFF
V: TRBV18; size: .; length: 15; J: TRBJ1-6; D: .; CDR3: CASSRDGGGNSPLHF
V: TRBV12-3/TRBV12-4; size: .; length: 13; J: TRBJ2-5; D: .; CDR3: CASSLQAEETQYF
V: TRBV7-9; size: .; length: 15; J: TRBJ2-7; D: TRBD1; CDR3: CASSLAGTGGYEQYF
V: TRBV28; size: once; length: 12; J: TRBJ2-7; D: .; CDR3: CASIDSYYEQYF
V: TRBV7-2; size: .; length: 14; J: TRBJ2-7; D: TRBD2; CDR3: CASSFMGLSPEQYF